Following are 29 T cell receptor beta chains from one sample sequenced in a study of blood T cells in healthy people across ages. A J-beta primer mix and a sample-barcoded 5' primer were used in a second PCR of roughly 6 to 11 cycles. TCRdb analysed the 5' RACE reads with MiXCR anew, one entry per CDR3 protein. The sample lists some 1.8 million distinct CDR3 sequences, 35% to 50% occurring once. Sequencing was carried out using blood. These receptors were taken from a human donor in good health.

This clonotype was observed a handful of times. The chain couples TRBV7-2 to TRBJ1-2; the D is unclear. The germline CDR1 and CDR2 sequences are SGHTA and FQGNSA. The CDR3 consists of 13 residues. Trimming cost V 5 bases and J 10 bases, with 17 bases left between them. CDR3 loop: CASSRPLAFDYTF. The CDR3 coding sequence is TGTGCCAGCAGCCGGCCTTTGGCATTTGACTACACCTTC.

This clonotype was seen just once. The chain combines TRBV28 with TRBJ1-1; no definite D call. V was clipped by 7 bases and J by 2 bases, with 17 bases between them. The CDR3 sequence is 15 residues long. The germline V gene encodes CDR1 MDHEN and CDR2 SYDVKM. Written as DNA, the CDR3 is TGTGCCAGCACCCTCCCGTGGAGTCCCAACACTGAAGCTTTCTTT. Translating it yields CASTLPWSPNTEAFF.

This sequence joins TRBV4-3 and TRBJ1-2; D is undetermined. CDR1 is LGHNA and CDR2 is YSLEER in the germline V gene. The CDR3 has 14 residues. Between the trimmed V and J ends, which lost 0 bases and 2 bases, there was a span of 7 bases. CDR3 coding DNA: TGCGCCAGCAGCCAAGACGCCACAAACTATGGCTACACCTTC. Protein sequence: CASSQDATNYGYTF.

This clonotype was recorded a few times. The rearrangement links TRBV27 to TRBJ2-3; no clear D. This CDR3 has 17 residues. Germline-derived CDR1 and CDR2 are MNHEY and SMNVEV (reference sequence). V lost 4 bases and J lost 1, with 18 bases in between. CDR3 sequence reads: CASSSIGPRGGTDTQYF. CDR3 in DNA: TGTGCCAGCAGTTCAATAGGACCCCGAGGAGGCACAGATACGCAGTATTTT.

The chain uses TRBV11-2 and TRBJ2-1; 12 bases agree with TRBD2. The trim removed 2 bases at V and 6 bases at J, leaving 2 bases unmatched. The germline V gene has CDR1 SGHAT and CDR2 FQNNGV. CDR3 length: 15 residues. In DNA, the CDR3 is TGTGCCAGCAGCTTAATGGGACTAGCGGGCAATGAGCAGTTCTTC. Amino acid sequence: CASSLMGLAGNEQFF.

Only a few counts were recorded for this clonotype. The gene calls are TRBV20-1 and TRBJ2-4; 8 bases align to TRBD2. V shed 5 bases and J 1 base; nucleotides not matched to a gene: 19. CDR3 length: 19 residues. Germline V gene sequence: CDR1 DFQATT, CDR2 SNEGSKA (reference sequence). This CDR3 is CSAPGQGSGTPRAKNIQYF. The CDR3 DNA follows: TGCAGTGCTCCGGGCCAGGGTAGCGGGACCCCTCGGGCCAAAAACATTCAGTACTTC.

This clonotype occurred a few times. V gene TRBV3-1 combines with J gene TRBJ2-7; D may match TRBD1 or TRBD2 (5 bases each). Trimming cost V 1 base and J 5 bases, with 12 bases left between them. The CDR3 is made up of 14 amino acids. Germline V gives CDR1 LGHDT, CDR2 YNNKEL (reference sequence). The CDR3 sequence is CASSQGRGVHEQYF. The CDR3 DNA reads TGTGCCAGCAGCCAAGGCAGAGGGGTCCACGAGCAGTACTTC.

The chain joins TRBV11-1 to TRBJ2-3; D ambiguous. Germline CDR1 SGHAT, CDR2 FQDESV (reference sequence). Trimming shortened V by 6 bases and J by 4 bases, and 11 bases separated the two germline ends. The CDR3 loop spans 13 amino acids. CDR3 sequence reads: CASSFLRADTQYF. The CDR3 DNA is TGTGCCAGCAGTTTCCTACGCGCAGATACGCAGTATTTT.

J is TRBJ2-3 and V is TRBV5-1; D remains ambiguous. Per germline, CDR1 SGHRS and CDR2 YFSETQ. This CDR3 comprises 14 residues. V was cut by 5 bases and J by 3 bases, with 13 bases left in between. For the CDR3, the DNA is TGCGCCAGCAGGCCGGGCCCCACGACAGATACGCAGTATTTT. Translating gives CASRPGPTTDTQYF.

The chain is built from TRBV10-3 and TRBJ2-7; D could derive from TRBD1 or TRBD2 (7 bases each). This CDR3 is 13 amino acids long. The germline CDR1 and CDR2 sequences are ENHRY and SYGVKD. V lost 7 bases and J lost 3, with 13 bases in between. CDR3 DNA sequence: TGTGCCATCAATCCAGGGGGGGACTACGAGCAGTACTTC. Its protein is CAINPGGDYEQYF.

The chain carries TRBV9 and TRBJ1-1, with D uncertain. The CDR3 is 15 amino acids. CDR1 is SGDLS and CDR2 is YYNGEE in the germline V gene. Trimming removed 0 bases from V and 0 bases from J, with 9 bases in between. The CDR3 coding sequence is TGTGCCAGCAGCGTAGAGGGTCTCATGAACACTGAAGCTTTCTTT. This gives the protein CASSVEGLMNTEAFF.

This clonotype was seen only a few times. This chain links TRBV20-1 with TRBJ2-5; unclear D gene. This CDR3 has 13 residues. The germline V gene has CDR1 DFQATT and CDR2 SNEGSKA (reference sequence). The V and J ends lost 6 bases and 1 base respectively, with 12 bases between them. CDR3: CSADDVFQETQYF. The DNA for the CDR3 is TGCAGTGCCGATGATGTCTTCCAAGAGACCCAGTACTTC.

This clonotype was seen ten or more times. The chain links TRBV12-3 or TRBV12-4 to TRBJ2-6; D uncertain. Between the trimmed V and J ends, which lost 8 bases and 7 bases, there was a span of 9 bases. There are 12 residues in the CDR3. CDR3 protein: CASSDGANVLTF. CDR3 DNA sequence: TGTGCCAGCTCCGACGGAGCCAACGTCCTGACTTTC.

This clonotype was detected a few times. This chain uses TRBV12-3 or TRBV12-4 with TRBJ1-4; 9 positions match TRBD1. J was trimmed by 6 bases and V by 4 bases; bases with no gene match: 6. This CDR3 spans 15 amino acids. This chain's CDR3 is CASSSPGTGHEKLFF. DNA for the CDR3: TGTGCCAGCAGTTCTCCCGGGACAGGGCATGAAAAACTGTTTTTT.

CDR3 in amino acids: CSARGLGTSSYEQYF. Here the CDR3 DNA reads TGCAGTGCTAGAGGGTTGGGGACTAGCTCCTACGAGCAGTACTTC. The V and J genes are TRBV20-1 and TRBJ2-7; 8 bases are a match to TRBD2. J gave up 0 bases and V 1 base, and 5 bases lay outside the gene matches. Germline CDR1 is DFQATT and CDR2 is SNEGSKA (reference sequence). This CDR3 contains 15 residues.

Notes on this clonotype: One end of the junction varies from germline; a read error may be responsible. The V call is TRBV4-1, the J call TRBJ2-1, with D perhaps matching TRBD1 (5 bases). The CDR3 is 15 amino acids. The V gene's germline CDR1 is MGHRA and CDR2 YSYEKL. The CDR3 nucleotides read TGCGCCAGCACCCAAGTCCCAGGGATGAGAAATGAGCAGTTCTTC. It codes for CASTQVPGMRNEQFF.

This clonotype has a handful of counts. The CDR3 DNA follows: TGTGCCAGCAGCCCTTCGGCAGGGGGGACTGAAGCTTTCTTT. It encodes CASSPSAGGTEAFF. The genes are TRBV14 and TRBJ1-1, with 7 bases identical to TRBD1. The germline V gene has CDR1 SGHDN and CDR2 FVKESK. The CDR3 spans 14 residues. J gave up 5 bases and V 4 bases, and 7 bases lay outside the gene matches.

The V gene is TRBV27, the J gene TRBJ2-3; no reliable D call. Germline assignment: CDR1 MNHEY and CDR2 SMNVEV (reference sequence). The CDR3 is 15 amino acids. Trimming shortened V by 7 bases and J by 6 bases, and 20 bases separated the two germline ends. CDR3 in amino acids: CASTTPGRSPDTQYF. CDR3 sequence (DNA): TGTGCCAGCACCACCCCTGGGCGGTCTCCGGATACGCAGTATTTT.

In its sample, this clonotype was seen a few times. The chain combines TRBV5-5 with TRBJ2-1; D is possibly TRBD2 (5 bases). The germline V gene encodes CDR1 SGHKS and CDR2 YYEKEE (reference sequence). With 2 bases removed from V and 1 base from J, the gap between germline ends came to 10 bases. The CDR3 totals 15 residues. CDR3 nucleotide sequence: TGTGCCAGCAGCTTCGGGGTTGGTTCCTACAATGAGCAGTTCTTC. Protein sequence: CASSFGVGSYNEQFF.

The gene calls are TRBV20-1 and TRBJ2-7; TRBD2 agrees at 13 bases. This CDR3 is 15 amino acids long. Germline lookup yields CDR1 DFQATT and CDR2 SNEGSKA (reference sequence). V was clipped by 4 bases and J by 4 bases; unmatched bases: 7. Here the CDR3 reads CSANGLAGDLYEQYF. CDR3 DNA sequence: TGCAGTGCTAATGGACTAGCGGGGGATTTGTACGAGCAGTACTTC.

Comment on this clonotype: A read error may be the cause here, since a much bigger clone is one base away. This chain uses TRBV5-1 with TRBJ2-1; tentative D call: TRBD1 (6 bases). Germline-derived CDR1 and CDR2 are SGHRS and YFSETQ. The CDR3 runs to 18 residues. The CDR3, as DNA: TGCGCCAGCGGCTTGGGCTACCGTACAGGGAACTCCTACAATGAGCAGTTCTTC. This sequence encodes CASGLGYRTGNSYNEQFF.

This clonotype was found a few times. The chain uses TRBV7-9 and TRBJ2-7; D is tentatively TRBD1 or TRBD2 (5 bases each). Germline V gene lookup returns CDR1 SEHNR and CDR2 FQNEAQ (reference sequence). V was clipped by 5 bases and J by 2 bases, with 13 bases between them. This CDR3 has 14 residues. The CDR3 is CASSPAGTTYEQYF. In DNA form, the CDR3 reads TGTGCCAGCAGCCCTGCCGGGACCACCTACGAGCAGTACTTC. The variable domain in full, with the rest retrieved from reference TRBV7-9 and TRBJ2-7, is DTGVSQNPRHKITKRGQNVTFRCDPISEHNRLYWYRQTLGQGPEFLTYFQNEAQLEKSRLLSDRFSAERPKGSFSTLEIQRTEQGDSAMYLCASSPAGTTYEQYFGPGTRLTVT.

For the CDR3, the DNA is TGTGCCAGCAGTTACTCTGCCAGTCTGAACACTGAAGCTTTCTTT. The encoded protein is CASSYSASLNTEAFF. The chain employs TRBV6-5 and TRBJ1-1; the D is unclear. The germline CDR1 and CDR2 sequences are MNHEY and SVGAGI. There are 15 residues in the CDR3. Trimming cost V 0 bases and J 0 bases, with 8 bases left between them.

The chain employs TRBV12-3 or TRBV12-4 and TRBJ2-3; tentatively, D is TRBD2 (6 bases). The CDR3 is 17 amino acids. Trimming took off 3 bases at V and 4 bases at J, with 20 bases between the two ends. The chain's CDR3 is CASSFQLEGKWPDTQYF. Written as DNA, the CDR3 is TGTGCCAGCAGTTTTCAATTGGAGGGAAAGTGGCCAGATACGCAGTATTTT.

On this clonotype: The junction differs from germline at one of its ends, possibly a read error. The V gene is TRBV5-1, the J gene TRBJ1-1, with D perhaps TRBD1 (5 bases). The CDR3 is 13 amino acids. Germline V gene lookup returns CDR1 SGHRS and CDR2 YFSETQ. DNA of the CDR3: TGCGCCAGCAGTTTGAACCTGGACACTGAAACTTTCTTT. Protein: CASSLNLDTETFF.

There are a few counts of this clonotype. This chain joins TRBV7-2 and TRBJ1-1; D perhaps matches TRBD1 (5 bases). This CDR3 is built from 13 residues. V was clipped by 5 bases and J by 11 bases, with 18 bases between them. CDR1 SGHTA and CDR2 FQGNSA come from the germline V gene. CDR3 sequence reads: CASSQGVFEMAFF. The CDR3 region has the DNA TGTGCCAGCAGCCAAGGGGTCTTCGAGATGGCTTTCTTT.

This clonotype was picked up a small number of times. The chain couples TRBV29-1 to TRBJ2-7; D is perhaps TRBD1 (6 bases). The CDR3 spans 11 residues. Per germline, CDR1 SQVTM and CDR2 ANQGSEA. V was shortened by 4 bases and J by 6 bases, with 10 bases between the two germline ends. For the CDR3, the DNA is TGCAGCGTTGTACAGGGCGGCGAGCAGTACTTC. Amino acids: CSVVQGGEQYF.

This clonotype has a single count. This chain joins TRBV10-3 and TRBJ2-3; no definite D call. The germline V and J ends were trimmed by 0 bases and 0 bases, with 10 bases remaining between them. CDR1 is ENHRY and CDR2 is SYGVKD in the germline V gene. The CDR3 covers 16 residues. The CDR3 DNA sequence: TGTGCCATCAGTGAGTCGGCACACTTCAGCACAGATACGCAGTATTTT. Its translation is CAISESAHFSTDTQYF.

This clonotype was observed a handful of times. The chain combines TRBV21-1 with TRBJ2-5; the table's D call, TRBD1, has no DNA check behind it. TRBV21-1 is shown as a pseudogene. This CDR3 spans 16 amino acids. CDR3 DNA: TGTGCCAGCAGCAAGGAGCGGGGGCAATGGGTAGAGACCCAGTACTTC. Protein product: CASSKERGQWVETQYF.